This TCR beta chain was recorded in a study of patients and donors after allogeneic stem cell transplantation. This clonotype was counted between two and nine times. The CDR3 is 14 amino acids. The V gene end was trimmed by 4 bases and the J gene end by 1 base; junction bases not matched to a gene: 1. The germline gives CDR1 DFQATT, CDR2 SNEGSKA (reference sequence). A single record per CDR3 protein comes from TCRdb applying MiXCR to the RT-PCR reads. Among roughly 880,000 distinct CDR3 sequences listed, roughly 17% were seen once. This rearrangement joins TRBV20-1 to TRBJ2-7, with 13 bases that match TRBD2. The TCR sequence derives from a human donor who was either an allogeneic HSCT recipient or a stem cell or donor lymphocyte infusion donor (not recorded which). It is not recorded whose cells these are; they may come from a transplant donor. Sequenced: blood, either unsorted or a sorted T cell fraction (not recorded which). DNA of the CDR3: TGCAGTGCTAAGGGACTAGCGGGGTCCTACGAGCAGTACTTC. Protein product: CSAKGLAGSYEQYF.